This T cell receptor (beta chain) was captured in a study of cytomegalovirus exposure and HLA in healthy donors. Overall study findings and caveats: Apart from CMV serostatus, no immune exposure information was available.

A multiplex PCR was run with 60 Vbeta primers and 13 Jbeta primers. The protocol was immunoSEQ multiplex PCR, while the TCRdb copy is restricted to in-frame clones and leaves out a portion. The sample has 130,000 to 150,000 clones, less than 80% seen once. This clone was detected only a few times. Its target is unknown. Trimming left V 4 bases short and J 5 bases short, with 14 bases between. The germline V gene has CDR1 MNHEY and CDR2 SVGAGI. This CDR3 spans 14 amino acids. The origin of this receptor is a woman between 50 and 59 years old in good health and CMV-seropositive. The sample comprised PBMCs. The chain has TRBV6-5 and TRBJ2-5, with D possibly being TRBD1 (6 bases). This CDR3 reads CASSSPNRDETQYF. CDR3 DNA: TGTGCCAGCAGTTCGCCAAACAGGGACGAGACCCAGTACTTC.